The clone carrying this TCR beta chain was seen once. The CDR3 runs 13 residues. Trimming took off 6 bases at V and 5 bases at J, with 13 bases between the two ends. Per germline, CDR1 KGHSH and CDR2 LQKENI. The data derive from a study of blood T cell repertoires in COVID-19. As for the study in general: Nucleic acid was either cDNA or gDNA, and it came from T cells, B-cell-depleted T cells, or PBMCs.

Repertoires were generated with immunoSEQ multiplex PCR, while TCRdb's copy carries only in-frame clones and drops some. The table records about 83,000 clones, 86% of them present only once. The V gene is TRBV18, the J gene TRBJ1-1, with D unclear. This TCR was recovered from a man aged 45 to 65 with active COVID-19. Sequencing was carried out using peripheral blood. The CDR3 sequence: CASSRAEGTEAFF. Here the CDR3 DNA reads TGTGCCAGCTCCCGGGCCGAGGGAACTGAAGCTTTCTTT.